Listed here are 27 T cell receptor beta chains from one sample, sequenced in a study of CD4+ T cells in melanoma (dated by TCRdb to 2021 to 2024). Library preparation employed the immunoSEQ multiplex PCR assay. The immuneACCESS repertoire file appears here via TCRdb, limited to in-frame rearrangements. These files lack a portion of the clones; in checked studies, under half of the deficit traces to unresolved V genes, and the cause of the others is not known. For this sample there are tens of thousands of clones; 60% to 75% appear just once. About 5.1% of the sample belongs to the ten largest clones. Specimen: tumor tissue. These receptors were taken from a human donor with melanoma.

The chain uses TRBV30 and TRBJ1-2; 7 bases agree with TRBD1. This CDR3 spans 13 amino acids. CDR1 GTSNPN and CDR2 SVGIG come from the germline V gene (reference sequence). J gave up 11 bases and V 1 base, and 10 bases lay outside the gene matches. The CDR3 loop is CAWSARDSVSYTF. CDR3 sequence (DNA): TGTGCCTGGAGTGCCCGGGACAGCGTCTCGTACACCTTC.

This chain links TRBV25-1 with TRBJ2-1; the match to TRBD2 covers 7 bases. The junction had 3 bases not matched to a gene; V was cut back by 6 bases and J by 7 bases. This CDR3 is 12 amino acids long. Germline CDR1 MGHDK, CDR2 SYGVNS. The CDR3: CASSPGRNEQFF. The DNA of the CDR3 is TGTGCCAGCAGCCCCGGGAGGAATGAGCAGTTCTTC.

This rearrangement joins TRBV15 to TRBJ1-6; D is unresolved. Germline CDR1 LNHNV, CDR2 YYDKDF (reference sequence). The CDR3 length is 15 residues. Trimming pared 0 bases from V and 8 bases from J, leaving 11 bases between. CDR3 DNA: TGTGCCACCAGCAGAGATTCTGTAGGTTATTCACCCCTCCACTTT. Amino acid sequence: CATSRDSVGYSPLHF.

This chain connects TRBV7-9 to TRBJ2-1, with 11 positions matching TRBD1. Germline CDR1 is SEHNR and CDR2 is FQNEAQ (reference sequence). The CDR3 is 16 residues long. The junction had 12 bases not matched to a gene; V was cut back by 5 bases and J by 9 bases. This CDR3 reads CASSTPDRGLRSEQFF. The CDR3 DNA sequence: TGTGCCAGCAGCACCCCGGACAGGGGGCTTCGTAGTGAGCAGTTCTTC.

The chain has TRBV6-6 and TRBJ1-3; D remains ambiguous. The germline V gene encodes CDR1 MNHNY and CDR2 SVGAGI (reference sequence). The germline V and J ends were trimmed by 6 bases and 0 bases, with 6 bases remaining between them. The CDR3 loop spans 13 amino acids. CDR3 nucleotide sequence: TGTGCCAGCAGGGGTAGCTCTGGAAACACCATATATTTT. Encoded protein: CASRGSSGNTIYF.

The chain carries TRBV5-1 and TRBJ1-2; 9 nucleotides line up with TRBD1. J gave up 2 bases and V 5 bases, and 4 bases lay outside the gene matches. Germline V gene data show CDR1 as SGHRS and CDR2 as YFSETQ. This CDR3 has 14 residues. CDR3 coding DNA: TGCGCCAGCAGGGATGGACAGGGGAACTATGGCTACACCTTC. This gives the protein CASRDGQGNYGYTF.

This chain connects TRBV27 to TRBJ1-1; D is uncertain. Germline V gene data show CDR1 as MNHEY and CDR2 as SMNVEV (reference sequence). The V end was cut by 2 bases, the J end by 7 bases, with 8 bases between. This CDR3 contains 12 residues. CDR3 protein: CASSLVGDEAFF. The CDR3 nucleotides read TGTGCCAGCAGTTTAGTTGGGGATGAAGCTTTCTTT.

The sample holds a few counts of this clone. The V and J genes are TRBV29-1 and TRBJ2-1; no firm D call. The CDR3 is 13 amino acids. V lost 3 bases, J lost 2 bases, and 8 bases lay in between. Germline V gene sequence: CDR1 SQVTM, CDR2 ANQGSEA. The CDR3 loop reads CSVEAPAYNEQFF. In DNA form, the CDR3 reads TGCAGCGTTGAGGCGCCTGCCTACAATGAGCAGTTCTTC.

This sequence joins TRBV29-1 and TRBJ1-2; unclear D gene. The germline V and J ends were trimmed by 6 bases and 8 bases, with 22 bases remaining between them. CDR1 is SQVTM, CDR2 ANQGSEA, per germline. The CDR3 runs to 14 residues. The CDR3 loop reads CSVDFDRYSEGYTF. CDR3 coding DNA: TGCAGCGTAGATTTCGACCGATACTCGGAGGGCTACACCTTC.

The rearrangement links TRBV5-6 to TRBJ2-5, with D possibly matching TRBD2 (6 bases). The germline CDR1 and CDR2 sequences are SGHDT and YYEEEE. This CDR3 contains 18 residues. V was shortened by 0 bases and J by 4 bases, with 22 bases between the two germline ends. CDR3 loop: CASSLGFRDRRRGETQYF. The CDR3 bases are TGTGCCAGCAGCTTGGGCTTTCGGGACCGCCGGAGGGGAGAGACCCAGTACTTC.

This clone is labeled medium-sized. This same CDR3 is encoded by further DNA sequences in the sample. The chain carries TRBV5-4 and TRBJ1-1; TRBD1 is a possible D gene (6 bases). Germline CDR1 SGHNT, CDR2 YYREEE (reference sequence). This CDR3 contains 13 residues. V lost 3 bases and J lost 6, with 12 bases in between. CDR3 sequence: CASSWKGVAEAFF. The CDR3 nucleotides are TGTGCCAGCAGCTGGAAGGGGGTAGCTGAAGCTTTCTTT.

This clone counts as medium-sized (0.01 to 0.1%). The chain combines TRBV13 with TRBJ2-7; no reliable D call. V was pared by 0 bases and J by 0 bases, with 9 bases between. This CDR3 spans 15 amino acids. Per germline, CDR1 PRHDT and CDR2 FYEKMQ (reference sequence). The CDR3 spells CASSLGTSSSYEQYF. The CDR3 DNA is TGTGCCAGCAGCTTAGGGACATCGAGCTCCTACGAGCAGTACTTC. The whole variable domain, remainder taken from reference TRBV13 and TRBJ2-7, is AAGVIQSPRHLIKEKRETATLKCYPIPRHDTVYWYQQGPGQDPQFLISFYEKMQSDKGSIPDRFSAQQFSDYHSELNMSSLELGDSALYFCASSLGTSSSYEQYFGPGTRLTVT.

J is TRBJ2-7 and V is TRBV6-5; TRBD1 is a possible D gene (5 bases). V shed 4 bases and J shed 4 bases, with 14 bases lying between them. This CDR3 contains 14 residues. Germline CDR1 reads MNHEY; CDR2 reads SVGAGI. The CDR3 sequence is CASSLFTQGYEQYF. For the CDR3, the DNA is TGTGCCAGCAGTTTGTTCACCCAGGGTTACGAGCAGTACTTC.

The chain links TRBV4-3 to TRBJ1-5; D is unclear. This CDR3 is 13 amino acids long. The germline V and J ends were trimmed by 1 base and 4 bases, with 5 bases remaining between them. The V gene's germline CDR1 is LGHNA and CDR2 YSLEER. The CDR3 DNA sequence: TGCGCCAGCAGCCAAGGGGGAAATCAGCCCCAGCATTTT. It is translated as CASSQGGNQPQHF.

This rearrangement joins TRBV9 to TRBJ1-6; D gene ambiguous. V shed 2 bases and J shed 8 bases, with 11 bases lying between them. Looked up from germline, CDR1 is SGDLS and CDR2 is YYNGEE. The length of the CDR3 is 14 residues. The CDR3 spells CASSVRVSDSPLHF. CDR3 nucleotides: TGTGCCAGCAGCGTTCGCGTTTCTGATTCACCCCTCCACTTT.

The chain links TRBV10-3 to TRBJ1-1; unclear D gene. Deletions cut 9 bases from V and 1 base from J, with 6 bases between. CDR3 length: 11 residues. Germline CDR1 reads ENHRY; CDR2 reads SYGVKD. In nucleotides, the CDR3 is TGTGCCATTATGGGGAACACTGAAGCTTTCTTT. It encodes CAIMGNTEAFF.

By sample share, this clone is medium-sized (0.01 to 0.1%). This chain links TRBV2 with TRBJ1-2, with 10 nucleotides matching TRBD1. Germline CDR1 SNHLY, CDR2 FYNNEI. The CDR3 has 14 amino acids. The junction had 6 bases not matched to a gene; V was cut back by 3 bases and J by 8 bases. The CDR3 bases are TGTGCCAGCAGTGACCCAGGGACAGGGGACGGCTACACCTTC. Its translation: CASSDPGTGDGYTF.

CDR3 coding DNA: TGTGCCAGCAGCTTGGGACTAGCGGGTAGCACAGATACGCAGTATTTT. Its protein product is CASSLGLAGSTDTQYF. The chain links TRBV5-8 to TRBJ2-3, with TRBD2 identical over 10 bases. Germline V gene lookup returns CDR1 SGHTS and CDR2 YDEGEE. This CDR3 comprises 16 residues. The J segment lost 0 bases and the V segment lost 0 bases, leaving 1 base of the junction unmatched.

The V gene is TRBV7-9, the J gene TRBJ2-7; unclear D gene. CDR1 and CDR2 from the germline V gene are SEHNR and FQNEAQ (reference sequence). V was pared by 5 bases and J by 0 bases, with 2 bases between. The CDR3 has 11 amino acids. The CDR3 nucleotides read TGTGCCAGCAGCCCCTCCTACGAGCAGTACTTC. Translation: CASSPSYEQYF. Full variable domain (missing parts from reference TRBV7-9 and TRBJ2-7): DTGVSQNPRHKITKRGQNVTFRCDPISEHNRLYWYRQTLGQGPEFLTYFQNEAQLEKSRLLSDRFSAERPKGSFSTLEIQRTEQGDSAMYLCASSPSYEQYFGPGTRLTVT.

By sample fraction, this clone is medium-sized (0.01 to 0.1%). This chain joins TRBV19 and TRBJ2-2; D perhaps matches TRBD2 (5 bases). The CDR3 length is 15 residues. Deletions cut 7 bases from V and 6 bases from J, with 18 bases between. The germline V gene encodes CDR1 LNHDA and CDR2 SQIVND (reference sequence). The CDR3: CASTRTEVESGELFF. The CDR3 DNA reads as TGTGCCAGTACCAGGACTGAAGTTGAATCCGGGGAGCTGTTTTTT.

The V gene is TRBV10-2, the J gene TRBJ2-5; 8 positions agree with TRBD2. CDR1 WSHSY and CDR2 SAAADI come from the germline V gene. The CDR3 extends over 14 amino acids. V lost 6 bases, J lost 5 bases, and 8 bases stayed unmatched. The DNA for the CDR3 is TGCGCCAGCAGGGTTACTAGCGGTGGGGAGACCCAGTACTTC. Translation gives CASRVTSGGETQYF.

The chain carries TRBV19 and TRBJ2-1; 8 bases are shared with TRBD2. With V trimmed by 3 bases and J by 2 bases, 6 bases remained unmatched. The germline CDR1 and CDR2 sequences are LNHDA and SQIVND (reference sequence). This CDR3 has 16 residues. The CDR3 coding sequence is TGTGCCAGTAGTATGAACACGCGGGGGGCCTACAATGAGCAGTTCTTC. It translates to CASSMNTRGAYNEQFF.

This clone has only a few counts. The rearrangement joins TRBV5-3 to TRBJ2-1, with 9 bases lining up with TRBD2. TRBV5-3 is an ORF, with its function uncertain. There are 20 residues in the CDR3. Trimming cost V 0 bases and J 0 bases; bases outside gene matches: 13. In nucleotides, the CDR3 is TGTGCCAGAAGCTTGGTCCGGTCTAGCGGGGTGACTAGCTCCTACAATGAGCAGTTCTTC. Amino acids: CARSLVRSSGVTSSYNEQFF.

The chain has TRBV10-3 and TRBJ2-7; 10 bases map to TRBD1. The CDR3 length is 14 residues. In germline, CDR1 is ENHRY, CDR2 SYGVKD. V lost 7 bases to trimming and J lost 2 bases; unmatched junction nucleotides: 5. CDR3 protein: CAITPGQGPYEQYF. The CDR3 DNA sequence: TGTGCCATCACCCCGGGACAGGGGCCCTACGAGCAGTACTTC.

The J gene is TRBJ1-1, the V gene TRBV18, with D hard to call. Trimming cost V 3 bases and J 8 bases, with 19 bases left between them. The CDR3 loop spans 15 amino acids. CDR1 and CDR2 from the germline V gene are KGHSH and LQKENI. This chain's CDR3 is CASSPRAGERYEAFF. The CDR3 bases are TGTGCCAGCTCACCTAGGGCAGGAGAGAGATACGAAGCTTTCTTT.

This sequence joins TRBV18 and TRBJ2-7; D is perhaps TRBD2 (7 bases). Trimming took 1 base from V and 2 from J, leaving 9 bases between them. Per the germline V gene, CDR1 is KGHSH and CDR2 is LQKENI. The length of the CDR3 is 14 residues. The CDR3 region is CASSPQGGPYEQYF. The CDR3 DNA follows: TGTGCCAGCTCACCACAGGGGGGGCCCTACGAGCAGTACTTC.

By share, this clone counts as medium-sized. This chain connects TRBV7-9 to TRBJ1-1; D gene ambiguous. V lost 5 bases to trimming and J lost 5 bases, with 12 bases between them. The CDR3 is 13 residues long. CDR1 is SEHNR and CDR2 is FQNEAQ in the germline V gene (reference sequence). Written as DNA, the CDR3 is TGTGCCAGCAGCCTGCCCCTGAGAACTGAAGCTTTCTTT. It specifies CASSLPLRTEAFF.